Below, 15 T cell receptor beta chains from the same sample are listed, as sequenced in a study of CD4 T cell repertoires in COVID-19. Using immunoSEQ multiplex PCR, the repertoire was profiled, and TCRdb retains in-frame clones only, with some absent. There are about 75,000 clones in the sample; roughly 85% occur only once, and approximately 0.55% lies in the top ten. This sample comprised CD4+ T cells from peripheral blood, obtained after recovery from COVID-19. The receptors were sampled from a human donor who had COVID-19.

This chain connects TRBV6-5 to TRBJ1-2, with 8 bases lining up with TRBD1. J was trimmed by 6 bases and V by 6 bases; bases with no gene match: 6. CDR1 MNHEY and CDR2 SVGAGI come from the germline V gene. The CDR3 length is 13 residues. The CDR3 DNA sequence: TGTGCCAGCAGCGGTCAGGGGGCGGATGGCTACACCTTC. This encodes CASSGQGADGYTF.

V is TRBV4-2 and J is TRBJ2-3; 7 nucleotides agree with TRBD2. This CDR3 region has 14 residues. V trimming: 1 base; J trimming: 4 bases; junction bases outside the gene matches: 2. CDR1 and CDR2 from the germline V gene are LGHNA and YNFKEQ. Written as DNA, the CDR3 is TGTGCCAGCAGCCAAGGGGGGGGTGCAGATACGCAGTATTTT. Protein: CASSQGGGADTQYF.

The genes are TRBV7-9 and TRBJ1-6; 8 nucleotides agree with TRBD1. This CDR3 is built from 16 residues. V lost 1 base and J lost 9; bases outside the gene matches: 8. Germline V gene lookup returns CDR1 SEHNR and CDR2 FQNEAQ (reference sequence). The CDR3 loop reads CASSLGLGQETSPLHF. The CDR3 coding sequence is TGTGCCAGCAGCTTAGGTTTGGGACAGGAGACTTCACCCCTCCACTTT. Together with reference TRBV7-9 and TRBJ1-6, the CDR3 gives the full variable domain: DTGVSQNPRHKITKRGQNVTFRCDPISEHNRLYWYRQTLGQGPEFLTYFQNEAQLEKSRLLSDRFSAERPKGSFSTLEIQRTEQGDSAMYLCASSLGLGQETSPLHFGNGTRLTVT.

J is TRBJ2-5 and V is TRBV7-8, with D perhaps matching TRBD1 (5 bases). The CDR3 is made up of 14 amino acids. Germline CDR1 and CDR2: SGHVS and FQNEAQ. V lost 5 bases and J lost 5, with 15 bases in between. The CDR3 is CASSLSRVLETQYF. The CDR3 DNA is TGTGCCAGCAGCCTCAGCAGGGTGCTTGAGACCCAGTACTTC.

The chain is built from TRBV7-2 and TRBJ1-4; the match to TRBD1 covers 7 bases. V lost 3 bases, J lost 6 bases, and 7 bases stayed unmatched. The CDR3 loop spans 15 amino acids. In germline, CDR1 is SGHTA, CDR2 FQGNSA. Here the CDR3 reads CASSLLTGPYEKLFF. The CDR3 DNA follows: TGTGCCAGCAGCTTGTTGACAGGGCCCTATGAAAAACTGTTTTTT.

This clone was observed once. The chain combines TRBV5-4 with TRBJ2-3, with 8 bases matching TRBD1. The germline CDR1 and CDR2 sequences are SGHNT and YYREEE (reference sequence). This CDR3 has 16 amino acids. J lost 1 base, V lost 4 bases, and 8 bases had no gene match. The CDR3 nucleotides read TGTGCCAGCAGCCGGGACCTGACAGGGGGCACAGATACGCAGTATTTT. It encodes CASSRDLTGGTDTQYF.

The chain recombines TRBV7-9 with TRBJ2-2; TRBD1 is a possible D gene (5 bases). Germline lookup yields CDR1 SEHNR and CDR2 FQNEAQ (reference sequence). This CDR3 contains 16 residues. The V and J ends lost 5 bases and 2 bases respectively, with 15 bases between them. The CDR3, as DNA: TGTGCCAGCAGCGGACACTCGGGCTTCAACACCGGGGAGCTGTTTTTT. Encoded protein: CASSGHSGFNTGELFF.

This chain joins TRBV9 and TRBJ2-3; the D is unclear. Germline V gives CDR1 SGDLS, CDR2 YYNGEE. The CDR3 totals 14 residues. The V gene lost 1 base and the J gene lost 4 bases, with 10 bases spanning the gap. In DNA form, the CDR3 reads TGTGCCAGCAGCGTACAGATAACTTCAGATACGCAGTATTTT. This translates into CASSVQITSDTQYF.

This chain connects TRBV19 to TRBJ2-2; D call uncertain. The germline gives CDR1 LNHDA, CDR2 SQIVND (reference sequence). V gave up 1 base and J gave up 6 bases, with 12 bases separating them. The CDR3 loop spans 15 amino acids. The DNA of the CDR3 is TGTGCCAGTAGTATAGTTCCCCCTACAGCCGGGGAGCTGTTTTTT. Translating it yields CASSIVPPTAGELFF.

CDR3 amino acids: CASSGQSGANVLTF. CDR3 nucleotide sequence: TGTGCCAGCAGTGGACAGTCCGGGGCCAACGTCCTGACTTTC. The chain has TRBV7-9 and TRBJ2-6; possibly TRBD1 for D (6 bases). V lost 6 bases and J 4 bases, leaving 10 bases between the germline ends. Germline CDR1 SEHNR, CDR2 FQNEAQ (reference sequence). The CDR3 has 14 residues.

The V call is TRBV27, the J call TRBJ1-4, with 7 bases lining up with TRBD1. The trim removed 5 bases at V and 13 bases at J, leaving 13 bases unmatched. Germline CDR1 is MNHEY and CDR2 is SMNVEV (reference sequence). This CDR3 is built from 14 residues. CDR3 nucleotide sequence: TGTGCCAGCAGTCCCCGACCCACAGGGGACATACTGTTTTTT. As protein: CASSPRPTGDILFF.

The V gene is TRBV3-1 (or the pseudogene TRBV3-2), the J gene TRBJ2-3; TRBD2 is a possible D gene (6 bases). CDR3 length: 17 amino acids. Germline assignment: CDR1 LGHDT and CDR2 YNNKEL (reference sequence). Trimming took off 0 bases at V and 5 bases at J, with 18 bases between the two ends. As DNA, the CDR3 is TGTGCCAGCAGCCAAGATCCTTGGTCCGGGAGTGTAGATACGCAGTATTTT. It specifies CASSQDPWSGSVDTQYF.

The sample holds one count of this clone. The rearrangement joins TRBV3-1 (or the pseudogene TRBV3-2) to TRBJ2-6, with D possibly being TRBD1 or TRBD2 (5 bases each). Deletions cut 1 base from V and 2 bases from J, with 12 bases between. The CDR3 totals 17 residues. CDR1 and CDR2 from the germline V gene are LGHDT and YNNKEL (reference sequence). CDR3 sequence reads: CASSQARGRAGANVLTF. CDR3 DNA: TGTGCCAGCAGCCAAGCTCGGGGCAGGGCTGGGGCCAACGTCCTGACTTTC.

The chain joins TRBV7-3 to TRBJ1-6, with 8 bases identical to TRBD1. Germline values: CDR1 SGHTA, CDR2 FQGTGA. This CDR3 has 14 residues. Unmatched junction bases numbered 2, after V lost 4 bases and J lost 6 bases. The CDR3 sequence is CASSSQGANSPLHF. As DNA, the CDR3 is TGTGCCAGCAGCTCCCAGGGGGCTAATTCACCCCTCCACTTT.

This rearrangement joins TRBV6-6 to TRBJ2-3; 8 bases line up with TRBD2. The V and J ends lost 2 bases and 8 bases, in that order; junction bases with no gene match: 9. Germline CDR1 is MNHNY and CDR2 is SVGAGI (reference sequence). The CDR3 has 15 residues. CDR3 in DNA: TGTGCCAGCAGTTACCCGGGAGGGGGGCAGGGTACGCAGTATTTT. Translated, it gives CASSYPGGGQGTQYF.